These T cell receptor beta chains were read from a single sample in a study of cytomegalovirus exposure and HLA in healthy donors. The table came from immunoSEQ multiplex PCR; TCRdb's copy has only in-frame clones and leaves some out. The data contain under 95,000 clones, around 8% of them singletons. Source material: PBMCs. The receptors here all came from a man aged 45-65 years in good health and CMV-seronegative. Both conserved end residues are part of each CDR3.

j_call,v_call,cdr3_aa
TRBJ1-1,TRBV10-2,CASRKSGMNTEAFF
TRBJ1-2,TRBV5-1,CASSVGTVGANYGYTF
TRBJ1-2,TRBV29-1,CSVEENSRDGYTF
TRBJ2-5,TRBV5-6,CASFLTDRKETQYF
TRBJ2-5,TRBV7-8,CASNSEGLETQYF
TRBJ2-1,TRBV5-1,CASRVEAGTSYNEQFF
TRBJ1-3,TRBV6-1,CASTEGHRNTIYF
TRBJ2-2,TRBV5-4,CASSLEGRGGNTGELFF
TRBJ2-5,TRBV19,CASSITGQQETQYF
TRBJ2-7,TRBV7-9,CASIPTGTGFYEQYF
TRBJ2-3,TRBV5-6,CASSLRGLTSTDTQYF
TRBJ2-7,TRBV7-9,CASSLGGRQGYEQYF
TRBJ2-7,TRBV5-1,CASSRGGNSGSEQYF
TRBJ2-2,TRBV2,CASKGRDYTGELFF
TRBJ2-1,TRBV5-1,CASSLAGLQTSGYIEQFF
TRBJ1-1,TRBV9,CASSVVPGATEAFF
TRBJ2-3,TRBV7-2,CASSSQGELQYF
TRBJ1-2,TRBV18,CASSPPAADYGYTF
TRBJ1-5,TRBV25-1,CASRGTGANQPQHF
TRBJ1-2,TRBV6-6,CASSRLQGYTF
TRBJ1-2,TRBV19,CASSRGQANYGYTF
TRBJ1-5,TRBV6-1,CASSEGGRQKHF
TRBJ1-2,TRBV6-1,CASSDTGGYGYTF
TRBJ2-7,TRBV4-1,CASSQPGQGLYEQYF
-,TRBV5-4,CASSLRGESYEQYF
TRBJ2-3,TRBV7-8,CASSLEGRGVDTQYF
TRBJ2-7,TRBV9,CASRGTGEQYF
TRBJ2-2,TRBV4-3,CASSQETDSQVKGNTGELFF
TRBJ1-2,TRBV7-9,CASSSSGGRYGYTF
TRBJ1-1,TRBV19,CAVRGGMNTEAFF
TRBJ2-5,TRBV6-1,CASSEALRGGTVETQYF
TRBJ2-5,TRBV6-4,CASSDSGTREETQYF
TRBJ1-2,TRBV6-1,CASKTFAQGRYGYTF
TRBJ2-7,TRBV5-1,CASSPTRGQGGLYEQYF
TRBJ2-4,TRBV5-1,CASSLESAGGAKNIQYF
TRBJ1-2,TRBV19,CASSATSGTGLNNGYTF
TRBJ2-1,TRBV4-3,CASSQETAGALQFF
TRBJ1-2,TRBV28,CASSLSGTGYGYTF
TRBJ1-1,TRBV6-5,CASSYRLGAGDTEAFF
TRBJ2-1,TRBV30,CAWSFAGQGVEQFF
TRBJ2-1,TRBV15,CATSRDRSGGAYNEQFF